This TCR beta chain was found in a study of T cells in tuberculosis. Unmatched junction bases numbered 7, after V lost 3 bases and J lost 3 bases. The CDR3 length is 15 residues. Per the germline V gene, CDR1 is MGHRA and CDR2 is YSYEKL. Produced via immunoSEQ multiplex PCR; TCRdb's table is partial and in-frame only. The table shows tens of thousands of clones, with about 95% occurring only once. The sample taken for sequencing was PBMCs. The rearrangement links TRBV4-1 to TRBJ1-1; 7 bases match TRBD1. This TCR was sampled from a donor aged 10 to 29 with latent tuberculosis or without tuberculosis infection. The DNA of the CDR3 is TGCGCCAGCAGCCACAGACAGGGCCTGGACACTGAAGCTTTCTTT. It codes for CASSHRQGLDTEAFF.